Below are 4 T cell receptor beta chains sequenced from a single sample in a study of naive CD8 T cells in extremely preterm neonates. Sequencing used immunoSEQ multiplex PCR; TCRdb keeps in-frame clones, though not all of them. This table holds tens of thousands of clones, approximately 88% found once. Antigen specificity for these receptors is unknown. Study outcomes and limitations: Relative to older groups, preterm infants had shorter, less trimmed CDR3s with fewer N additions.

Extremely preterm births at roughly 23-27 weeks of gestation supplied the samples. The specimen was naive CD8+ T cells from cord blood. The origin of the receptors is a boy who was born preterm.

Worth noting for this clone: This may arise from a read error, as a much more abundant clone is one base away. This chain joins TRBV11-3 and TRBJ2-7; 10 nucleotides align to TRBD1. The CDR3 consists of 13 residues. V dropped 4 bases and J dropped 3; count of bases not matched to a gene: 0. Germline-derived CDR1 and CDR2 are SGHNT and YENEEA. The CDR3 sequence: CASSWTGGYEQYF. The DNA of the CDR3 is TGTGCCAGCAGCTGGACAGGGGGCTACGAGCAGTACTTC. The complete variable domain, with remaining parts taken from reference TRBV11-3 and TRBJ2-7, reads EAGVVQSPRYKIIEKKQPVAFWCNPISGHNTLYWYLQNLGQGPELLIRYENEEAVDDSQLPKDRFSAERLKGVDSTLKIQPAELGDSAVYLCASSWTGGYEQYFGPGTRLTVT.

The genes are TRBV7-9 and TRBJ2-3; TRBD2 matches at 14 bases. V lost 4 bases to trimming and J lost 4 bases; unmatched junction nucleotides: 1. CDR3 size: 15 residues. CDR1 SEHNR and CDR2 FQNEAQ come from the germline V gene (reference sequence). CDR3 DNA sequence: TGTGCCAGCAGCTGGACTAGCGGGGGGCCAGATACGCAGTATTTT. Translation gives CASSWTSGGPDTQYF.

The rearrangement uses TRBV7-6 and TRBJ2-7; 7 nucleotides match TRBD2. Germline CDR1 and CDR2: SGHVS and FNYEAQ. Unmatched junction bases numbered 4, after V lost 5 bases and J lost 3 bases. The CDR3 has 13 amino acids. The CDR3 loop is CASSPTGGYEQYF. The CDR3 DNA follows: TGTGCCAGCAGCCCGACGGGGGGCTACGAGCAGTACTTC.

The chain employs TRBV30 and TRBJ2-5; the D is unclear. Germline V gene lookup returns CDR1 GTSNPN and CDR2 SVGIG (reference sequence). The length of the CDR3 is 11 residues. V was pared by 3 bases and J by 2 bases, with 4 bases between. For the CDR3, the DNA is TGTGCCTGGAGGTCTCAAGAGACCCAGTACTTC. Amino acid sequence: CAWRSQETQYF. The entire variable domain, with the rest obtained from reference TRBV30 and TRBJ2-5, is as follows: SQTIHQWPATLVQPVGSPLSLECTVEGTSNPNLYWYRQAAGRGLQLLFYSVGIGQISSEVPQNLSASRPQDRQFILSSKKLLLSDSGFYLCAWRSQETQYFGPGTRLLVL.